This TCR beta chain emerged from a study of metastatic and nonmetastatic thyroid tumors. As for the study in general: Repertoire data that came from the blood and tumor or nodule tissue of malignant and benign thyroid patients were compared.

Ahead of thyroid surgery, no patient had received treatment of any kind. This clone was found a few times. What it binds is not known. In the original analysis: Researchers built a distant-metastasis classifier for papillary thyroid cancer that drew on CDR3 differences across clinicopathological groups. Using MiXCR, TCRdb reanalyzed the PCR reads. These V and J calls originate from TCRdb's pipeline instead of the authors' own analysis. The sample lists 30,000 to 35,000 clones, about 20% occurring once. Study outcomes and limitations: When malignant thyroid tumors were compared with benign nodules, TCR beta diversity was reportedly significantly higher in the malignant tumors. This held in both blood and tumor samples.

Trimming took off 1 base at V and 0 bases at J, with 9 bases between the two ends. This CDR3 comprises 15 residues. Germline V gene data show CDR1 as LGHNA and CDR2 as YSLEER. Sequences were obtained from tumor tissue. The receptor was derived from a male donor with papillary thyroid cancer or a benign thyroid nodule (not recorded which). Some clones in this sample may be carry-over from other donors' samples. The chain is built from TRBV4-3 and TRBJ1-2, with D unclear. The CDR3 protein is CASSQGSKTNYGYTF. As DNA, the CDR3 is TGCGCCAGCAGCCAAGGGTCAAAAACTAACTATGGCTACACCTTC.